The 25 T cell receptor beta chains listed next were all sequenced from one sample in a study of post-analysis software for immune sequencing data (dated by TCRdb to between 2014 and 2017). The antigens for these receptors are not known. Results the study describes overall, beyond this receptor: Significantly higher frequencies in patients than in controls were found for roughly 5 TRBV segments, including TRBV5-6, TRBV5-1 and TRBV20-1.

Libraries were made using PCR. Instrument used: Illumina HiSeq 2500. Unique molecular identifiers were incorporated into TCR beta cDNA libraries to reduce PCR and sequencing biases. TCRdb trimmed public reads at Q25 via fastp, called clones via MiXCR and kept in-frame beta chains. Rows with one shared CDR3 protein collapse into an entry with the most common genes and DNA. This sample gives more than 500,000 distinct CDR3 sequences in total; around 34% of them show up just once. Approximately 6% of the sample goes to the ten largest clones. The sample consisted of blood. These receptors all come from a girl aged 2-17 years with multiple sclerosis.

This clonotype occurred a few times. The chain recombines TRBV6-1 with TRBJ2-7; D possibly corresponds to TRBD1 (6 bases). In germline, CDR1 is MNHNS, CDR2 SASEGT. This CDR3 comprises 14 residues. The germline V and J ends were trimmed by 5 bases and 5 bases, with 16 bases remaining between them. The CDR3 here is CASSFPNRVDEQYF. The CDR3 bases are TGTGCCAGCAGTTTTCCCAACAGGGTAGACGAGCAGTACTTC.

Comment on this clonotype: At one end the junction does not follow the germline gene, possibly because of a read error. The V gene is TRBV12-3 or TRBV12-4, the J gene TRBJ1-6; D not certain. This CDR3 spans 13 amino acids. The CDR3 here is CACSLNENSPLHF. CDR3 coding DNA: TGTGCCTGCAGTTTGAACGAGAATTCACCCCTCCACTTT.

In DNA form, the CDR3 reads TGTGCCAGCAGCTTATCCTTCGGCTCCTACAATGAGCAGTTCTTC. Its protein is CASSLSFGSYNEQFF. This chain joins TRBV11-2 and TRBJ2-1; D is unresolved. Looked up from germline, CDR1 is SGHAT and CDR2 is FQNNGV. The V and J ends lost 2 bases and 0 bases respectively, with 8 bases between them. This CDR3 region has 15 residues. The full variable domain, with the rest looked up from reference TRBV11-2 and TRBJ2-1, is EAGVAQSPRYKIIEKRQSVAFWCNPISGHATLYWYQQILGQGPKLLIQFQNNGVVDDSQLPKDRFSAERLKGVDSTLKIQPAKLEDSAVYLCASSLSFGSYNEQFFGPGTRLTVL.

Comments on this clonotype: At one end, the junction sequence differs from germline, possibly due to a read error. The rearrangement links TRBV5-6 to TRBJ2-6, with D perhaps matching TRBD1 (5 bases). Germline loops: CDR1 SGHDT, CDR2 YYEEEE. The CDR3 runs to 16 residues. The CDR3 DNA sequence: TGTGCCAGCGGCTTAGGCCCAGGGTCCGGGGCCAACGTCCTGACTTTC. Translation: CASGLGPGSGANVLTF.

This clonotype showed up just a few times. This chain uses TRBV6-5 with TRBJ1-3; D is possibly TRBD1 (5 bases). Deletions cut 4 bases from V and 5 bases from J, with 12 bases between. The CDR3 contains 14 residues. Germline loops: CDR1 MNHEY, CDR2 SVGAGI. The CDR3 DNA reads as TGTGCCAGCAGTTCGGCCAGGGCGAGAAACACCATATATTTT. Translated, it gives CASSSARARNTIYF.

This clonotype was picked up a small number of times. This chain connects TRBV20-1 to TRBJ2-7; either TRBD1 or TRBD2 may supply D (5 bases each). This CDR3 is built from 14 residues. From germline, CDR1 is DFQATT and CDR2 SNEGSKA (reference sequence). The V end lost 6 bases, the J end lost 4 bases, and 19 bases lay between the germline ends. As DNA, the CDR3 is TGCAGTGCCGCAATGCCCGGGACCAGATACGAGCAGTACTTC. Translated, it gives CSAAMPGTRYEQYF.

The chain is built from TRBV6-5 and TRBJ2-5; possibly TRBD2 for D (5 bases). Germline lookup yields CDR1 MNHEY and CDR2 SVGAGI. This CDR3 is 14 amino acids long. V was cut by 0 bases and J by 5 bases, with 10 bases left in between. CDR3 protein: CASSYSRVTETQYF. The DNA for the CDR3 is TGTGCCAGCAGTTACTCGAGGGTCACGGAGACCCAGTACTTC.

V gene TRBV13 combines with J gene TRBJ2-5, with D unclear. The CDR3 spans 13 residues. Germline CDR1 is PRHDT and CDR2 is FYEKMQ (reference sequence). The V end was cut by 1 base, the J end by 5 bases, with 8 bases between. CDR3 sequence reads: CASSLVTAETQYF. The CDR3 nucleotides read TGTGCCAGCAGCTTAGTTACCGCGGAGACCCAGTACTTC.

CDR3 amino acids: CASSLDSTYTDTQYF. Written as DNA, the CDR3 is TGCGCCAGCAGCCTCGACAGCACCTACACAGATACGCAGTATTTT. The rearrangement uses TRBV5-1 and TRBJ2-3; the D gene is possibly TRBD1 (5 bases). Germline lookup yields CDR1 SGHRS and CDR2 YFSETQ. The CDR3 has 15 residues. V lost 4 bases and J lost 2, with 14 bases in between.

The V call is TRBV11-2, the J call TRBJ2-1; 15 positions match TRBD2. The CDR3 consists of 18 residues. After removal of 3 bases from V and 2 bases from J, the junction contained 5 bases not matched to a gene. From germline, CDR1 is SGHAT and CDR2 FQNNGV. The CDR3 sequence is CASSFPGLAGGAYNEQFF. In nucleotides, the CDR3 is TGTGCCAGCAGCTTCCCGGGACTAGCGGGGGGAGCCTACAATGAGCAGTTCTTC. Variable domain in full (rest from reference TRBV11-2 and TRBJ2-1): EAGVAQSPRYKIIEKRQSVAFWCNPISGHATLYWYQQILGQGPKLLIQFQNNGVVDDSQLPKDRFSAERLKGVDSTLKIQPAKLEDSAVYLCASSFPGLAGGAYNEQFFGPGTRLTVL.

This clonotype was seen a handful of times. The chain is built from TRBV6-1 and TRBJ1-2; 7 bases agree with TRBD1. The CDR3 length is 17 residues. Germline values: CDR1 MNHNS, CDR2 SASEGT. The J segment lost 8 bases and the V segment lost 7 bases, leaving 22 bases of the junction unmatched. CDR3 protein: CASNPEYHWTGAKGYTF. The CDR3 DNA sequence: TGTGCCAGCAACCCAGAATACCATTGGACAGGAGCAAAAGGCTACACCTTC.

CDR3 region: CASSSPGLAGGHSYNEQFF. As DNA, the CDR3 is TGCGCCAGCAGCTCACCGGGACTAGCGGGGGGCCACTCCTACAATGAGCAGTTCTTC. The V gene is TRBV5-1, the J gene TRBJ2-1, with TRBD2 matching 15 bases. J was trimmed by 0 bases and V by 3 bases; bases with no gene match: 7. CDR3 length: 19 residues. In germline, CDR1 is SGHRS, CDR2 YFSETQ.

The table lists this clonotype with a few counts. This chain links TRBV20-1 with TRBJ2-1, with TRBD2 matching over 12 bases. With 0 bases clipped from V and 5 bases from J, the junction kept 5 bases outside the gene matches. Germline V gives CDR1 DFQATT, CDR2 SNEGSKA (reference sequence). The CDR3 extends over 16 amino acids. CDR3 sequence: CSARDRLAGANNEQFF. The CDR3 DNA is TGCAGTGCTAGAGATCGACTAGCGGGGGCAAACAATGAGCAGTTCTTC.

The chain employs TRBV5-1 and TRBJ2-1, with 9 nucleotides matching TRBD1. The CDR3 runs 15 residues. V shed 7 bases and J 4 bases; nucleotides not matched to a gene: 9. Looked up from germline, CDR1 is SGHRS and CDR2 is YFSETQ. CDR3: CASSHGDRVYNEQFF. DNA for the CDR3: TGCGCCAGCTCACACGGGGACAGGGTTTACAATGAGCAGTTCTTC.

The CDR3 reads CASSSLAGGGYEQYF. The CDR3 coding sequence is TGTGCCAGCAGCTCACTAGCGGGGGGCGGGTACGAGCAGTACTTC. The chain has TRBV7-8 and TRBJ2-4; 12 bases map to TRBD2. The better agreement between TRBJ2-7 and the DNA end casts doubt on the J call. The germline V gene has CDR1 SGHVS and CDR2 FQNEAQ. CDR3 length: 15 residues.

This clonotype was recorded a few times. J is TRBJ1-5 and V is TRBV20-1, with TRBD1 matching over 8 bases. CDR3 size: 16 residues. Germline trimming cut 5 bases from V and 3 bases from J; bases unmatched to any gene: 12. Germline CDR1 and CDR2: DFQATT and SNEGSKA (reference sequence). CDR3 DNA: TGCAGTGCTCCAGTCCCCCGGACAGGGTCCAATCAGCCCCAGCATTTT. Its protein product is CSAPVPRTGSNQPQHF.

This clonotype appeared a few times. CDR3 nucleotide sequence: TGTGCCAGCAGCCCGAACGATGGACTAGCGGCCTCCTACGAGCAGTACTTC. It translates to CASSPNDGLAASYEQYF. This chain uses TRBV12-3 or TRBV12-4 with TRBJ2-7; TRBD2 aligns across 10 bases. V was pared by 6 bases and J by 0 bases, with 11 bases of the junction left unmatched. This CDR3 contains 17 residues.

The chain recombines TRBV12-3 or TRBV12-4 with TRBJ1-5; no clear D gene. V was clipped by 2 bases and J by 4 bases, with 9 bases between them. CDR3 length: 14 amino acids. CDR3 loop: CASSLSGTNQPQHF. In DNA, the CDR3 is TGTGCCAGCAGTTTATCAGGTACGAATCAGCCCCAGCATTTT.

As concerns this clonotype: Germline and junction disagree at one end, which may indicate a read error. The CDR3 DNA sequence: TGTACCAGCGAACAAAGGTCCACAGCTCAAGAGACCCAGTACTTC. Its protein is CTSEQRSTAQETQYF. The chain employs TRBV2 and TRBJ2-5; D is uncertain. The germline V gene encodes CDR1 SNHLY and CDR2 FYNNEI. This CDR3 has 15 residues.

The rearrangement links TRBV5-1 to TRBJ2-1; 10 nucleotides match TRBD2. The CDR3 extends over 16 amino acids. J gave up 5 bases and V 0 bases, and 5 bases lay outside the gene matches. Germline CDR1 SGHRS, CDR2 YFSETQ. CDR3 coding DNA: TGCGCCAGCAGCTTGGATAGGACTAGCGGCAACAATGAGCAGTTCTTC. Its translation: CASSLDRTSGNNEQFF.

This clonotype turned up a few times. One end of the junction varies from germline; a read error may be responsible. The chain recombines TRBV6-1 with TRBJ1-5; no clear D. The CDR3 contains 12 residues. CDR1 is MNHNS, CDR2 SASEGT, per germline. CDR3 nucleotides: TGTGCCAGCAATGAAGCTAGTCAGCCCCAGCATTTT. As protein: CASNEASQPQHF.

In its sample, this clonotype was seen many times. The chain couples TRBV11-2 to TRBJ2-1; 12 positions match TRBD2. From germline, CDR1 is SGHAT and CDR2 FQNNGV. V gave up 1 base and J gave up 4 bases; unmatched junction bases: 5. CDR3 size: 17 residues. CDR3 sequence (DNA): TGTGCCAGCAGCTTAGTCGGACTAGCGGGGTCGTACAATGAGCAGTTCTTC. It codes for CASSLVGLAGSYNEQFF.

The sample holds a few counts of this clonotype. The rearrangement joins TRBV5-1 to TRBJ1-1; D may be TRBD1 (5 bases). Per the germline V gene, CDR1 is SGHRS and CDR2 is YFSETQ. This CDR3 comprises 13 residues. Trimming removed 0 bases from V and 6 bases from J, with 9 bases in between. CDR3 sequence: CASSLDRDPEAFF. The CDR3 nucleotides read TGCGCCAGCAGCTTGGATAGGGACCCTGAAGCTTTCTTT.

About this clonotype: One end of the junction fails to match germline, which may point to a read error. V usage is TRBV20-1 and J usage is TRBJ1-2; TRBD1 aligns across 7 bases. Germline CDR1 reads DFQATT; CDR2 reads SNEGSKA (reference sequence). The CDR3 runs 13 residues. This CDR3 reads CSAVNTGDYGFTF. CDR3 bases: TGCAGTGCGGTAAACACAGGGGACTATGGCTTCACCTTC.

This clonotype showed up just a few times. The rearrangement joins TRBV15 to TRBJ2-6; the D is unclear. Trimming cost V 3 bases and J 2 bases, with 14 bases left between them. Germline V CDR1 and CDR2: LNHNV, YYDKDF (reference sequence). CDR3 length: 17 amino acids. The chain's CDR3 is CATSRGSDTTGANVLTF. DNA of the CDR3: TGTGCCACCAGCAGGGGATCGGATACGACTGGGGCCAACGTCCTGACTTTC.